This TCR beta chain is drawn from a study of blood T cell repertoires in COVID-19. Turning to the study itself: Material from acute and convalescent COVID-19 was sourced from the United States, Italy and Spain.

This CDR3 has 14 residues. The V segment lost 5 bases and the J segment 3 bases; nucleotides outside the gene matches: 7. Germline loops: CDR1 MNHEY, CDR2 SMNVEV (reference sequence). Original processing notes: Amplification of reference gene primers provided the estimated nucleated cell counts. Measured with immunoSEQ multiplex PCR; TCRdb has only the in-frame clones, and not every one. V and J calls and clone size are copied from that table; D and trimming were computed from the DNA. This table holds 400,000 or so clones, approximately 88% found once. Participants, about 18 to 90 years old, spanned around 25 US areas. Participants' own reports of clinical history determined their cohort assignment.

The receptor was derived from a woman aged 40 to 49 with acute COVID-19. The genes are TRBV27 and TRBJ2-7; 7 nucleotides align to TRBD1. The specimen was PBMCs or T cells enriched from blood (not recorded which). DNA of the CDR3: TGTGCCAGCAGTCCGAACAGGGGAAACTACGAGCAGTACTTC. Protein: CASSPNRGNYEQYF.